This T cell receptor (beta chain) was identified during a study of shared clonotypes between healthy human individuals. The V and J ends lost 2 bases and 4 bases respectively, with 20 bases between them. The germline V gene has CDR1 KGHSH and CDR2 LQKENI. This CDR3 contains 17 residues. Generated by immunoSEQ multiplex PCR, the TCRdb table keeps only in-frame clones and is missing some. The sample lists 1 million to 1.2 million clones; approximately 75% were seen once. Material for sequencing was memory CD4+ T cells from PBMCs. Subset meaning: CD45RA-negative fraction. This TCR derives from a man between 18 and 29 years old in good health. Some clones in this sample may be carry-over from other donors' samples. The chain joins TRBV18 to TRBJ1-1, with D perhaps matching TRBD1 (5 bases). Written as DNA, the CDR3 is TGTGCCAGCTCACCATCCGGGGGAATTTCGATTGGCACTGAAGCTTTCTTT. This codes for CASSPSGGISIGTEAFF. The complete variable domain, with remaining parts taken from reference TRBV18 and TRBJ1-1, reads NAGVMQNPRHLVRRRGQEARLRCSPMKGHSHVYWYRQLPEEGLKFMVYLQKENIIDESGMPKERFSAEFPKEGPSILRIQQVVRGDSAAYFCASSPSGGISIGTEAFFGQGTRLTVV.